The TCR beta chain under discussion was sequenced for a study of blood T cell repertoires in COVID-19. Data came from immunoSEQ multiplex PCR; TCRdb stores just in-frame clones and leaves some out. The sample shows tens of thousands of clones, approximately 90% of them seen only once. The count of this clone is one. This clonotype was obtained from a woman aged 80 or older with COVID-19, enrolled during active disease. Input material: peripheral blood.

DNA of the CDR3: TGTGCTAGTGGTTCGGTACAGAGCTCTGGGGCCAACGTCCTGACTTTC. This sequence encodes CASGSVQSSGANVLTF. V usage is TRBV12-5 and J usage is TRBJ2-6; D gene ambiguous. The ends were cut back, 4 bases at V and 0 bases at J, with 10 bases in the middle. This CDR3 is 16 amino acids long. CDR1 LGHNT and CDR2 FRNRAP come from the germline V gene.